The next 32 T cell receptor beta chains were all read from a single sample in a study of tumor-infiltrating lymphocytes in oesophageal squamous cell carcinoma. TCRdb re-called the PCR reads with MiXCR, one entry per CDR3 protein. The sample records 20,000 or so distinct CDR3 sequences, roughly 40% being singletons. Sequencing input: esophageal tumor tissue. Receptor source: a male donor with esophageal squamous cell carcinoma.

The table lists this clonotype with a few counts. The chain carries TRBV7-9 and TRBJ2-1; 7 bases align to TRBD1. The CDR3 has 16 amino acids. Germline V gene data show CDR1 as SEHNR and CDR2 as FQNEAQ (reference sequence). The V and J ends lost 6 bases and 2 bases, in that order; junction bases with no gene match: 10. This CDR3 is CASSPYVQGTYNEQFF. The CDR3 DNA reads TGTGCCAGCAGTCCTTACGTACAGGGGACCTACAATGAGCAGTTCTTC.

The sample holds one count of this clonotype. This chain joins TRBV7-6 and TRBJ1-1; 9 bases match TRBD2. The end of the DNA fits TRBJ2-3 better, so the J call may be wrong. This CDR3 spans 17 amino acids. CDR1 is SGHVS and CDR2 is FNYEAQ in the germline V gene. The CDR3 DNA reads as TGTGCCAGCAGCTTAGCATTAGCGGGAGATTCATACGACGAGCAGTATTTT. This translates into CASSLALAGDSYDEQYF.

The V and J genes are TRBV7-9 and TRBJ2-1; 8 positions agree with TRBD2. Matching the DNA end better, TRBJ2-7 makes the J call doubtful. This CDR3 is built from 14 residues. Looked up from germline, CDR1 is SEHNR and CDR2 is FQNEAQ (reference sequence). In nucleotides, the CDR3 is TGTGCCAGCAGCACCTCGGGAGGGTGGTACGAGCAGTACTTC. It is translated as CASSTSGGWYEQYF.

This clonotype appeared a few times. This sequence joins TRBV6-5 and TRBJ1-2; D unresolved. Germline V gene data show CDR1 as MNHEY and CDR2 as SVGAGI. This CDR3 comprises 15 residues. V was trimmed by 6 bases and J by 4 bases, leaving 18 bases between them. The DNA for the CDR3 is TGTGCCAGCAGACCCGACACGGCTTCTACCTATGGCTACACCTTC. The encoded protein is CASRPDTASTYGYTF.

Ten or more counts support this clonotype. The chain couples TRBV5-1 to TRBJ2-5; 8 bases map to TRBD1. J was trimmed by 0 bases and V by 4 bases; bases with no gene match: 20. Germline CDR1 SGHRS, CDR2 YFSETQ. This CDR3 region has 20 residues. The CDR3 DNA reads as TGCGCCAGCAGCACCCATTTTTCCGGGACAGGAAAGATTAACCAAGAGACCCAGTACTTC. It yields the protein CASSTHFSGTGKINQETQYF. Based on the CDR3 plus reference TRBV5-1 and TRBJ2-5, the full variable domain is KAGVTQTPRYLIKTRGQQVTLSCSPISGHRSVSWYQQTPGQGLQFLFEYFSETQRNKGNFPGRFSGRQFSNSRSEMNVSTLELGDSALYLCASSTHFSGTGKINQETQYFGPGTRLLVL.

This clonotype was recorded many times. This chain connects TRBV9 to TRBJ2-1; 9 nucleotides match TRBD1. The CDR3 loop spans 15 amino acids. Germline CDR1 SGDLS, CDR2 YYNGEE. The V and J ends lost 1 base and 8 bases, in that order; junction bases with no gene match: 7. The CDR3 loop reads CASSVPPTGGDEQFF. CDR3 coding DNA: TGTGCCAGCAGCGTACCCCCCACAGGGGGCGATGAGCAGTTCTTC.

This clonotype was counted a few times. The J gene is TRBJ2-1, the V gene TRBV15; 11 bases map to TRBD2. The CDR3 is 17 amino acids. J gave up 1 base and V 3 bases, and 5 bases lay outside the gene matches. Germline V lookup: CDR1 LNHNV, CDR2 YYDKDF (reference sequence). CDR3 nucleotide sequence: TGTGCCACCAGCAGGGCACTAGCGGGGGTTTCCTACAATGAGCAGTTCTTC. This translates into CATSRALAGVSYNEQFF.

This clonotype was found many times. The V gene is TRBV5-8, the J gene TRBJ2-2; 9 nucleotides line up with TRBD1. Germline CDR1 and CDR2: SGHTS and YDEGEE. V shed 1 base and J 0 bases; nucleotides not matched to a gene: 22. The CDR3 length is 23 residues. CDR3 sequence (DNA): TGTGCCAGCAGCTTGCGCCAACGATTCCGGGACAGGGCCTGTGTGGCGAACACCGGGGAGCTGTTTTTT. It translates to CASSLRQRFRDRACVANTGELFF.

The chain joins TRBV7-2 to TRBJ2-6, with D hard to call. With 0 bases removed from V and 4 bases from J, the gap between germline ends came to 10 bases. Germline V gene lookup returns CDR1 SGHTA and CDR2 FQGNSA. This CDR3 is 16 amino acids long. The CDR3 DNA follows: TGTGCCAGCAGCTTAGCGGTCGGCTTCGGGGCCAACGTCCTGACTTTC. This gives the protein CASSLAVGFGANVLTF.

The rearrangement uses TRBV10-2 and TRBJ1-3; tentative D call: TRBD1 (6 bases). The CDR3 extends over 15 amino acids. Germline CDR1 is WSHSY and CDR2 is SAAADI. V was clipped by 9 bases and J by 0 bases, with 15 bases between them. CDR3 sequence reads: CARHYRVHSGNTIYF. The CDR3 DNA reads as TGCGCCAGACACTACAGGGTCCACTCTGGAAACACCATATATTTT.

The CDR3 DNA is TGTGCCAGCAGCTTAGATGGGGGGACCCAGTATTTT. It yields the protein CASSLDGGTQYF. The chain is built from TRBV7-3 and TRBJ2-3, with D possibly being TRBD2 (6 bases). This CDR3 has 12 amino acids. Trimming stripped 2 bases from V and 12 bases from J, with 12 bases between. Looked up from germline, CDR1 is SGHTA and CDR2 is FQGTGA.

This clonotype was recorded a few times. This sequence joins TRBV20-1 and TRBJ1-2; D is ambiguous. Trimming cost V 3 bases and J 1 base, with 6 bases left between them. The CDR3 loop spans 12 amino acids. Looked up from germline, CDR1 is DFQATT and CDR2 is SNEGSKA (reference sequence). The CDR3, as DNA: TGCAGTGCTAGTGCGGATAACTATGGCTACACCTTC. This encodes CSASADNYGYTF.

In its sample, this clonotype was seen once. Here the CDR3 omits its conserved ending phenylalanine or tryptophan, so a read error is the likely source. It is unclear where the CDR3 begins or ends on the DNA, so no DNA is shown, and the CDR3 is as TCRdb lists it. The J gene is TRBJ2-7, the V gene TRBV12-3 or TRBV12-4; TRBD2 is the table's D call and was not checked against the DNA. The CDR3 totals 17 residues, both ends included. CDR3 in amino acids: CASSLASGRSNEQYFGN.

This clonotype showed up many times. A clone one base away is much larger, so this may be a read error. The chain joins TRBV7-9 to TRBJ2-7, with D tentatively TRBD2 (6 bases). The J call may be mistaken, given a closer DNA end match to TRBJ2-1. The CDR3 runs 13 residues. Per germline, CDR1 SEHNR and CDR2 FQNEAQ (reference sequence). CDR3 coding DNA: TGTGCCAGCATCGGCGGGACCTCCTACGAGCAGTTCTTC. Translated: CASIGGTSYEQFF.

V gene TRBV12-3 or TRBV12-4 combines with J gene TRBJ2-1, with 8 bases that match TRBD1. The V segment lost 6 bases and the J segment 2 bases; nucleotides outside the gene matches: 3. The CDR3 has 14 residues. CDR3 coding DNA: TGTGCCAGCAGACCGACAGGGGCCTACAATGAGCAGTTCTTC. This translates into CASRPTGAYNEQFF.

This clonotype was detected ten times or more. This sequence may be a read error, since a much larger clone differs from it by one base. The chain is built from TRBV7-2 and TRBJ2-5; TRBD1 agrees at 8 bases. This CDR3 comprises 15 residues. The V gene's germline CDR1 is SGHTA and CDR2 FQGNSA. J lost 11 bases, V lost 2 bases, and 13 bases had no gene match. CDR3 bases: TGTGCCAGCAGCTTAAGGACAGGGAAGCACAATGAGCAGTACTTC. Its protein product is CASSLRTGKHNEQYF.

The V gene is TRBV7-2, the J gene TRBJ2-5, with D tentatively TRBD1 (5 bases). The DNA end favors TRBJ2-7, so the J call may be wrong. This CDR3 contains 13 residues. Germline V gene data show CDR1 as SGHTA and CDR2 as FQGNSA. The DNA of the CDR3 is TGTGCCAGCAGCCTAGGGGCGCGTTACGAGCAGTACTTC. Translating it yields CASSLGARYEQYF.

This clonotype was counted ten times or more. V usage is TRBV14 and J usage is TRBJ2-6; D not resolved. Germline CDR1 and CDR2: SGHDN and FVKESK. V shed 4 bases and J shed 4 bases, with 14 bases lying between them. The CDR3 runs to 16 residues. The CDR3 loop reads CASSPPSKSGANVLTF. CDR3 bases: TGTGCCAGCAGCCCGCCCTCCAAGTCAGGGGCCAACGTCCTGACTTTC.

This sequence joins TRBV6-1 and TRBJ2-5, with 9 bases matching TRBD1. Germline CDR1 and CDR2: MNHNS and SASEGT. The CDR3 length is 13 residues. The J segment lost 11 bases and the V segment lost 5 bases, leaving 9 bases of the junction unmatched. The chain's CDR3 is CASSSTGGREQYF. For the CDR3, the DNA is TGTGCCAGCAGTTCGACAGGGGGTCGGGAGCAGTACTTC.

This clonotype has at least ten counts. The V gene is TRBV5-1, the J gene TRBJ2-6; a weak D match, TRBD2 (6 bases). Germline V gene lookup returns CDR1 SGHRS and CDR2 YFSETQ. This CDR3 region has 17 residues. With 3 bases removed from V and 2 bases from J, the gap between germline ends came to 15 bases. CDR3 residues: CASSSGPGGTGANVLTF. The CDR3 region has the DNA TGCGCCAGCAGCTCTGGCCCCGGGGGAACTGGGGCCAACGTCCTGACTTTC.

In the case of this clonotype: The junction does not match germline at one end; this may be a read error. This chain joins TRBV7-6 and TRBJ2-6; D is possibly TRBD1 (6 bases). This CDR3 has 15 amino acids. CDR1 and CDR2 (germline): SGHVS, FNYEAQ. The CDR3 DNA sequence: TGTGCCAGCAGCTCTCAGGGGAGCCCGCAAGAGACCCAGTACTTT. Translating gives CASSSQGSPQETQYF.

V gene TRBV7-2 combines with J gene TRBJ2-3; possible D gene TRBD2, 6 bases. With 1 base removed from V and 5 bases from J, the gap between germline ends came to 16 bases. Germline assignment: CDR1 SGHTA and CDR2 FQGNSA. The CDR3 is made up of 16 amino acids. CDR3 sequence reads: CASSLVAFQGGDTQYF. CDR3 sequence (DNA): TGTGCCAGCAGCTTAGTGGCCTTTCAGGGAGGAGATACGCAGTATTTT.

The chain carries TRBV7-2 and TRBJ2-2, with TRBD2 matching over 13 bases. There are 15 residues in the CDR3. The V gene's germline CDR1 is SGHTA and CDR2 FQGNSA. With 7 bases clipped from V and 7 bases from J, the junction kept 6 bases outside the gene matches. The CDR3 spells CASIMGTSGVGELFF. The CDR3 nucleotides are TGTGCCAGCATTATGGGGACTAGCGGGGTCGGGGAGCTGTTTTTT.

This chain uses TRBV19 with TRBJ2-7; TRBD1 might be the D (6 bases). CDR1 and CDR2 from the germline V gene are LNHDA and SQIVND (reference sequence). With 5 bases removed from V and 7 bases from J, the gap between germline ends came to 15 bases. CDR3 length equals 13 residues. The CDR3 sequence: CASSSWKGEEQYF. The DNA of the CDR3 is TGTGCCAGTAGTTCGTGGAAGGGGGAGGAGCAGTACTTC.

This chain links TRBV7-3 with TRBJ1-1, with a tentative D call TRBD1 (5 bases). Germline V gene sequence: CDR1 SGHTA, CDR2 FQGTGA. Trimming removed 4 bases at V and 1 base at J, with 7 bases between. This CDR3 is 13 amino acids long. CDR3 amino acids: CASSWGPNTEAFF. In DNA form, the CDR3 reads TGTGCCAGCAGCTGGGGACCGAACACTGAAGCTTTCTTT.

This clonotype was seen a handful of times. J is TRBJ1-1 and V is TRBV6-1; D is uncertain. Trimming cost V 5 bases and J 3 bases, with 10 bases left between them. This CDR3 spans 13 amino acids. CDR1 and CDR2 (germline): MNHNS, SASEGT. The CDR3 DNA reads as TGTGCCAGCAGTCGAAATTGGGACACTGAAGCTTTCTTT. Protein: CASSRNWDTEAFF.

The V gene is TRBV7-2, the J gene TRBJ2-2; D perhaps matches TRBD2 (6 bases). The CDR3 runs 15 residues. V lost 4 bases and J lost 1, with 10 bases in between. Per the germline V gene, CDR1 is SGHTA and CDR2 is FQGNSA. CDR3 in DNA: TGTGCCAGCAGCTACGAGCGGGTGAACACCGGGGAGCTGTTTTTT. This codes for CASSYERVNTGELFF. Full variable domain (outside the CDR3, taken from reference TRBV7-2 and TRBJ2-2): GAGVSQSPSNKVTEKGKDVELRCDPISGHTALYWYRQSLGQGLEFLIYFQGNSAPDKSGLPSDRFSAERTGGSVSTLTIQRTQQEDSAVYLCASSYERVNTGELFFGEGSRLTVL.

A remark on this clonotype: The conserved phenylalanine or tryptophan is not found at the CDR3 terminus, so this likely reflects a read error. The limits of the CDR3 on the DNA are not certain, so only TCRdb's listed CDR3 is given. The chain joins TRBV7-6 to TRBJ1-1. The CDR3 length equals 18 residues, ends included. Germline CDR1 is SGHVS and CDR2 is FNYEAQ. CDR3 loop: CASSLTSGSGCETQYFGQ.

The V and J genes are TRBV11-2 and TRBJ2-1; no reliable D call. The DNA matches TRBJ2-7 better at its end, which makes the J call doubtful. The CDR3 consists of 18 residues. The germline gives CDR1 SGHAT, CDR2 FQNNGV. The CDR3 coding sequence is TGTGCCAGCAGCTTAGATCCAGAAGGAGAAGGTTCCTACAATGAGCAGTACTTC. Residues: CASSLDPEGEGSYNEQYF.

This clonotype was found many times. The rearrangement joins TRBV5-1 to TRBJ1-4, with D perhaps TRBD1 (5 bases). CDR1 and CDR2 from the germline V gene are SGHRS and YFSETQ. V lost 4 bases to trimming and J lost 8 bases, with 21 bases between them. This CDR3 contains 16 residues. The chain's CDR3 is CASSGQGVEKLEKLFF. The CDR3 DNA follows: TGCGCCAGCAGCGGGCAAGGGGTAGAAAAGTTAGAAAAACTGTTTTTT. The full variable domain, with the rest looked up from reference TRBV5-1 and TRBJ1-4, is KAGVTQTPRYLIKTRGQQVTLSCSPISGHRSVSWYQQTPGQGLQFLFEYFSETQRNKGNFPGRFSGRQFSNSRSEMNVSTLELGDSALYLCASSGQGVEKLEKLFFGSGTQLSVL.

The CDR3 coding sequence is TGTGCCAGCAGTTCCTTGGCCGGAGATACGCAGTATTTT. Translating it yields CASSSLAGDTQYF. The chain joins TRBV6-1 to TRBJ2-3; the D is unclear. Germline-derived CDR1 and CDR2 are MNHNS and SASEGT. The CDR3 contains 13 residues. V lost 5 bases and J lost 5, with 11 bases in between.

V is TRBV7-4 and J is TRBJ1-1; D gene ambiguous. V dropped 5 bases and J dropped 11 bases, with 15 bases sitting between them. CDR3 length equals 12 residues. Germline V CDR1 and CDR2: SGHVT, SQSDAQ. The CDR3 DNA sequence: TGTGCCAGCAGCGGTACGCAGATTTTGGCTTTCTTT. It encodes CASSGTQILAFF.